This T cell receptor (beta chain) was sequenced for a study of beta chain features in type 1 diabetes (dated by TCRdb to 2016 to 2019). Regarding the complete study: Patients and healthy donors did not differ in mean age, gender distribution, total cell number or subset yield. Across all samples, fewer than 130 million sorted cells were examined, and cell number per subset correlated strongly with RNA yield. The study compared the TCRB repertoires of sorted circulating CD4+ T cell subsets in recently diagnosed type 1 diabetes patients with those in matched healthy donors. Regulatory and stem cell-like memory subsets were isolated from only 8 patients and about eight healthy donors, whereas naive and central memory subsets came from all 28 donors. Broader findings and caveats from the paper: Because cDNA was sequenced instead of genomic DNA, activated cells with high expression could be over-represented, although the groups did not differ in activation or CD3 levels. HLA sub-analyses involved small numbers of individuals, so any influence of HLA type on TCRB rearrangement remained unresolved. A moderate but significant shortening of TCRB CDR3 length was observed in type 1 diabetes patients in all four CD4+ subsets. Naive, central memory and regulatory TCRB repertoires appeared more similar among patients than among healthy donors. PCR might favor shorter templates, but patient and control samples were amplified and corrected together, so any skew would affect both groups equally. Fewer insertions and more nucleotide deletions at VDJ recombination sites were observed in patients with type 1 diabetes, implying thymic rearrangement abnormalities.

The High Capacity cDNA Reverse Transcription Kit was used to reverse transcribe all of the isolated RNA, meaning that expressed TCRB transcripts were what got sequenced. Deep immunoSEQ sequencing was applied to naive, central memory and regulatory T cell samples, giving an average of approximately 3.8 million total reads per sample. Sorted cells were lysed in RLT buffer, and RNA was extracted using DNase-treated RNeasy Micro or Mini kits according to cell number. To prevent cross-contamination, each cell subset was processed individually, whereas patient and healthy donor samples were processed jointly. The immunoSEQ multiplex PCR was used to amplify TCRB sequences from cDNA, yielding 87-bp fragments that span the CDR3 region. Sequencing of the amplicons was done on the Illumina HiSeq platform. The paper's processing steps were these. Synthetic template baselines were used to correct PCR bias computationally, reads within Hamming distance 2 were collapsed, and singletons that could not be merged were discarded. Reads were aligned against IMGT so that V, D and J genes, CDR3 length and insertions or deletions at six rearrangement sites could be assigned. Within each subset, clonotype counts were normalized to the number of sorted cells before true diversity and Gini coefficients were calculated with the tcR R package. The overlap coefficient, calculated on TCRB nucleotide sequences, was used to quantify repertoire sharing. Out-of-frame TCRB sequences from naive cells were analyzed to stand in for the pre-selection repertoire. This immuneACCESS table, as held by TCRdb, lists in-frame sequences with V and J called but not all clones. Of the missing ones, under half trace to an unresolved V gene in checked studies; the others have no known cause. The V and J calls and clone size come from that table; D and trimming were worked out from the DNA. In all, the sample holds under 950,000 clones, and roughly 15% of those were seen once. The ten largest clones capture about 0.025% of the sample.

About this clone: Its target antigen remains unknown. Base qualities are not recorded, but no much larger clone differs from it by a single base.

A single peripheral blood draw of 90 to 150 mL on average was collected from each donor into heparinised tubes. A BD FACSAria II and a panel including CD45RO, CCR7, CD25, CD127, CD95 and CD27 were used to sort naive, central memory, regulatory and stem cell-like memory CD4+ T cells. All sorted populations exceeded 95% purity. PBMCs were isolated right away by Lymphoprep density gradient centrifugation and were stained directly, without culture. Samples were stained and sorted in pairs, with one healthy donor and one patient per experiment, so that batch effects were minimized. Sequences SGHNT (CDR1) and YYREEE (CDR2) are obtained from the germline V gene (reference sequence). The germline V and J ends show losses of 4 bases and 5 bases respectively, and no gene match explains 4 bases of the junction. The CDR3, cysteine through phenylalanine, is 14 amino acids long. Just CDR3 DNA is preserved here, 42 bases in frame from base 1.

The V and J segments used are TRBV5-4 and TRBJ2-1, with 9 central nucleotides matching TRBD1. The TCR originated in a young woman in good health. Material for sequencing was naive CD4+ T cells from blood. Sample cell subset or site, as interpreted from the label and publication: true naive CD4+ T cells. The CDR3 protein: CASSNRDRDNEQFF. At the DNA level, the sequence is TGTGCCAGCAGCAACCGGGACAGGGACAATGAGCAGTTCTTC.